Following are 14 T cell receptor beta chains from one sample sequenced in a study of T cell clusters in autoimmune cytopenias. TRB was amplified by touch-down multiplex PCR, primer pools A and B combined. TCRdb reanalyzed the multiplex PCR reads and collapses them to one entry per CDR3 protein, without DNA. The table for this sample gives roughly 1,500 distinct CDR3 sequences. Approximately 36,000 genome equivalents of blood DNA were amplified for TRB. This same sample was also part of a study on T cell repertoires in aging, cancer and after chemotherapy.

The sequenced sample was peripheral blood. Every receptor here comes from a human donor with chronic lymphocytic leukemia.

According to its frequency, this clonotype is medium-sized (0.01 to 0.1%). The chain's CDR3 is CASSLGGTDTQYF. This chain uses TRBV27 with TRBJ2-3; there is no DNA to check the TCRdb D call of TRBD1. There are 13 residues in the CDR3. In germline, CDR1 is MNHEY, CDR2 SMNVEV (reference sequence).

Frequency places this clonotype as medium-sized. The chain joins TRBV24-1 to TRBJ2-1; there is no DNA to check the TCRdb D call of TRBD2. Germline V gene data show CDR1 as KGHDR and CDR2 as SFDVKD. CDR3 length: 17 residues. The CDR3 spells CATGTDPSGAPGNEQFF.

This clonotype counts as medium-sized (0.01 to 0.1%) by frequency. The CDR3 is CASSSGQATYEQYF. This sequence joins TRBV5-4 and TRBJ2-7; the TCRdb call, TRBD1, lacks DNA for checking. CDR3 length equals 14 residues. Germline V gives CDR1 SGHNT, CDR2 YYREEE (reference sequence). The whole variable domain, filled in from reference TRBV5-4 and TRBJ2-7, reads ETGVTQSPTHLIKTRGQQVTLRCSSQSGHNTVSWYQQALGQGPQFIFQYYREEENGRGNFPPRFSGLQFPNYSSELNVNALELDDSALYLCASSSGQATYEQYFGPGTRLTVT.

The CDR3 protein is CASRPSLEGSYEQYF. The chain joins TRBV4-3 to TRBJ2-7; TCRdb's D gene call, TRBD2, goes unchecked for lack of DNA. Germline CDR1 LGHNA, CDR2 YSLEER. CDR3 length equals 15 residues.

The V call is TRBV10-2, the J call TRBJ1-5. The CDR3 is 11 residues long. In germline, CDR1 is WSHSY, CDR2 SAAADI. The CDR3 loop is CASGGNQPQHF.

By frequency, this clonotype registers large (0.1 to 1%). The rearrangement joins TRBV27 to TRBJ2-3; TCRdb's D call, TRBD1, is unchecked because there is no DNA. The CDR3 totals 14 residues. Germline V lookup: CDR1 MNHEY, CDR2 SMNVEV (reference sequence). The CDR3 spells CASSLGGITDTQYF.

The CDR3: CASSVAQGVNYGYTF. The chain combines TRBV9 with TRBJ1-2; without DNA, the TCRdb call of TRBD1 cannot be checked. CDR1 and CDR2 (germline): SGDLS, YYNGEE. The CDR3 covers 15 residues.

The rearrangement joins TRBV6-4 to TRBJ2-7; the D call from TCRdb, TRBD1, cannot be confirmed without DNA. Germline V CDR1 and CDR2: MRHNA, SNTAGT. The length of the CDR3 is 14 residues. The CDR3 spells CASGSRQGAGEQYF.

The genes are TRBV28 and TRBJ2-7; the TCRdb call, TRBD2, lacks DNA for checking. CDR3 size: 14 residues. Looked up from germline, CDR1 is MDHEN and CDR2 is SYDVKM. CDR3 sequence reads: CASLSGGPVYEQYF.

Judged by frequency, this clonotype is large. This chain joins TRBV6-1 and TRBJ2-3; the TCRdb D gene call, TRBD2, has no DNA to confirm it. Germline V lookup: CDR1 MNHNS, CDR2 SASEGT. CDR3 size: 14 residues. CDR3: CASSKGLSTDTQYF.

The chain couples TRBV28 to TRBJ1-6; lacking DNA, the TRBD1 call made by TCRdb goes unchecked. This CDR3 is built from 14 residues. CDR1 is MDHEN and CDR2 is SYDVKM in the germline V gene. CDR3: CASSWGGSNSPLHF.

This clonotype is called medium-sized based on its frequency. V usage is TRBV24-1 and J usage is TRBJ2-5. CDR3 length equals 14 residues. Germline CDR1 KGHDR, CDR2 SFDVKD. The chain's CDR3 is CATSGGGYQETQYF.

CDR3 amino acids: CSAAPGRAEAFF. This chain connects TRBV20-1 to TRBJ1-1. Per germline, CDR1 DFQATT and CDR2 SNEGSKA (reference sequence). This CDR3 region has 12 residues.

V gene TRBV4-3 combines with J gene TRBJ2-5; as DNA is missing, the TRBD2 call by TCRdb cannot be tested. The germline gives CDR1 LGHNA, CDR2 YSLEER. CDR3 length: 15 amino acids. The CDR3 sequence: CASSQDQSFQETQYF.